This TCR beta chain was sequenced for a study of T-cell reconstitution after alpha-beta-depleted transplantation in children. Unique molecular identifiers were incorporated when the TCRbeta library was constructed. TCRdb reprocessed the PCR reads with MiXCR, giving one entry per CDR3 protein. The sample consists of 500,000 or so distinct CDR3 sequences, around a third of them appearing once. Specimen: PBMCs from the stem cell graft donor, collected from the stem cell graft. This sequence originates from a human donor who donated a stem cell graft to a child with aplastic anemia.

The CDR3 sequence is CASSSPGQGHTEAFF. The CDR3, as DNA: TGTGCCAGCAGTTCGCCGGGACAGGGACACACTGAAGCTTTCTTT. The chain links TRBV27 to TRBJ1-1, with 9 bases identical to TRBD1. Trimming at V came to 4 bases and at J to 3 bases, leaving 6 bases not matched to a gene. The germline V gene has CDR1 MNHEY and CDR2 SMNVEV (reference sequence). This CDR3 is 15 amino acids long.